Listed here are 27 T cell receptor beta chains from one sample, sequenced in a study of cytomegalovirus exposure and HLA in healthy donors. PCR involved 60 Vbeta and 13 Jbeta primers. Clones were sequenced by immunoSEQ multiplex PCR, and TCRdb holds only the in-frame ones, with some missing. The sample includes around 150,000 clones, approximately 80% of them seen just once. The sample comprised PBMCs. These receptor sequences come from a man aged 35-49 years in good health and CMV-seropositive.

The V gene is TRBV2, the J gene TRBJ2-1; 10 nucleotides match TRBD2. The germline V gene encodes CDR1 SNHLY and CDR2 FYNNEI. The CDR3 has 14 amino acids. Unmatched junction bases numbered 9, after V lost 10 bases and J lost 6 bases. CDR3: CATRSGRGLNEQFF. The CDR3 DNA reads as TGTGCCACTAGGAGCGGGAGGGGACTCAATGAGCAGTTCTTC.

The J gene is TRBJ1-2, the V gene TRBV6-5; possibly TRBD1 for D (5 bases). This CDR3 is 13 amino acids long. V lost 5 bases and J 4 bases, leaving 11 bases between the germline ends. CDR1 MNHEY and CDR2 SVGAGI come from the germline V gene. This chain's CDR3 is CASSNPRGYGYTF. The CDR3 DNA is TGTGCCAGCAGTAACCCTAGGGGCTATGGCTACACCTTC.

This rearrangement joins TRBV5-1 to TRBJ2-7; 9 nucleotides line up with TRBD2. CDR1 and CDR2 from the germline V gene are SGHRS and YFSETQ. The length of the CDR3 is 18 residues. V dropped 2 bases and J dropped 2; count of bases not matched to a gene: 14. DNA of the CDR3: TGCGCCAGCAGCTTAGAGCCGAGGGGCGGGGGGGGTACCTACGAGCAGTACTTC. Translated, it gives CASSLEPRGGGGTYEQYF.

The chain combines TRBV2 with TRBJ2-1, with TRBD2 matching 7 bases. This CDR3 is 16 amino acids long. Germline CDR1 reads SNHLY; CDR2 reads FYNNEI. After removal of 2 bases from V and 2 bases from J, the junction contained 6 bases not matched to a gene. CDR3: CASSERERGPYNEQFF. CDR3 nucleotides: TGTGCCAGCAGTGAACGGGAGCGGGGACCCTACAATGAGCAGTTCTTC.

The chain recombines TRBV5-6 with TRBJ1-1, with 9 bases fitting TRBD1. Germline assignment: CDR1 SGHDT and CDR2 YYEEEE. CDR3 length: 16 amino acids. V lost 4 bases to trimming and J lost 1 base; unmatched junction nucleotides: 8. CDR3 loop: CASSPNRGLKNTEAFF. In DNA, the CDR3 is TGTGCCAGCAGCCCTAACAGGGGGCTGAAGAACACTGAAGCTTTCTTT. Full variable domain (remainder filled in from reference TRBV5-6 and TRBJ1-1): DAGVTQSPTHLIKTRGQQVTLRCSPKSGHDTVSWYQQALGQGPQFIFQYYEEEERQRGNFPDRFSGHQFPNYSSELNVNALLLGDSALYLCASSPNRGLKNTEAFFGQGTRLTVV.

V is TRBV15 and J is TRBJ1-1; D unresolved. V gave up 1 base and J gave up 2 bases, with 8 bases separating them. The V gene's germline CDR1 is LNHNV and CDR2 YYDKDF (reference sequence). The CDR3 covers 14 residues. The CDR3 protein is CATSRATVNTEAFF. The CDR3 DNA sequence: TGTGCCACCAGCAGAGCTACAGTAAACACTGAAGCTTTCTTT.

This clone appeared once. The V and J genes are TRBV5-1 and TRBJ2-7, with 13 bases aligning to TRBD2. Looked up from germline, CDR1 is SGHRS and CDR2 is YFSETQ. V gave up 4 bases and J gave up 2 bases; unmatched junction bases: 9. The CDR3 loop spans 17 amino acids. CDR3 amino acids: CASSPRTSGSSPYEQYF. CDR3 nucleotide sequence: TGCGCCAGCAGCCCCCGGACTAGCGGGAGTAGTCCCTACGAGCAGTACTTC.

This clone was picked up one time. The CDR3 sequence: CASTNEIGQGVSGANVLTF. The CDR3 DNA reads as TGTGCCAGTACCAATGAGATTGGGCAGGGGGTAAGTGGGGCCAACGTCCTGACTTTC. This rearrangement joins TRBV19 to TRBJ2-6; 7 bases align to TRBD1. Looked up from germline, CDR1 is LNHDA and CDR2 is SQIVND (reference sequence). This CDR3 region has 19 residues. Trimming took 7 bases from V and 3 from J; bases not matched to a gene: 18.

This CDR3 reads CASSSGQGNSPLHF. The CDR3, as DNA: TGCGCCAGCAGCTCGGGACAGGGTAATTCACCCCTCCACTTT. This chain connects TRBV5-1 to TRBJ1-6; TRBD1 matches at 9 bases. In germline, CDR1 is SGHRS, CDR2 YFSETQ. Unmatched junction bases numbered 1, after V lost 3 bases and J lost 6 bases. The CDR3 is made up of 14 amino acids.

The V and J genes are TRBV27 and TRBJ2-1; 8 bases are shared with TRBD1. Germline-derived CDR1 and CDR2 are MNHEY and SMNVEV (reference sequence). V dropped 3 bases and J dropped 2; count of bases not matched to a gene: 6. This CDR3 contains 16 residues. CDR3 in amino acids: CASSFLDRATYNEQFF. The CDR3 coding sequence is TGTGCCAGCAGTTTCCTGGACAGGGCGACCTACAATGAGCAGTTCTTC.

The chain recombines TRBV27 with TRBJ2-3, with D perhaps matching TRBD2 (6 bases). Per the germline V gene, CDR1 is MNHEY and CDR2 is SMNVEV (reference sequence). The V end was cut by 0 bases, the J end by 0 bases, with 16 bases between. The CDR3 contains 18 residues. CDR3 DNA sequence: TGTGCCAGCAGTTTATCCCTCTTACGGGGGAGTAGCACAGATACGCAGTATTTT. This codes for CASSLSLLRGSSTDTQYF.

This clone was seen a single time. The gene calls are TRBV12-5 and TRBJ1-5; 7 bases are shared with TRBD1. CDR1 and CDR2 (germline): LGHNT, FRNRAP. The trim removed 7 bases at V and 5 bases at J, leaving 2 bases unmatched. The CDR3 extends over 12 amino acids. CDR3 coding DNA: TGTGCTAGTGCACAGGGGCATCAGCCCCAGCATTTT. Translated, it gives CASAQGHQPQHF.

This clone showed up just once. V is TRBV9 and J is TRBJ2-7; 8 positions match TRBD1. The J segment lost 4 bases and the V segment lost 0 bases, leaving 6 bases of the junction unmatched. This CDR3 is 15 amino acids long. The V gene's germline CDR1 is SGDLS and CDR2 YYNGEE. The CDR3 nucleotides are TGTGCCAGCAGCGTAGGGACGGGACAGGAATACGAGCAGTACTTC. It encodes CASSVGTGQEYEQYF.

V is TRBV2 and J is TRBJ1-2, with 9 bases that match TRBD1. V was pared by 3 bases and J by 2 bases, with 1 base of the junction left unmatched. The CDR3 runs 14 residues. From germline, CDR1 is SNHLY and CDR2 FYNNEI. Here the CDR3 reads CASSDGQGNYGYTF. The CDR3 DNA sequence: TGTGCCAGCAGTGATGGACAGGGGAACTATGGCTACACCTTC. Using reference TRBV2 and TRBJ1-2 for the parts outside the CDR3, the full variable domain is EPEVTQTPSHQVTQMGQEVILRCVPISNHLYFYWYRQILGQKVEFLVSFYNNEISEKSEIFDDQFSVERPDGSNFTLKIRSTKLEDSAMYFCASSDGQGNYGYTFGSGTRLTVV.

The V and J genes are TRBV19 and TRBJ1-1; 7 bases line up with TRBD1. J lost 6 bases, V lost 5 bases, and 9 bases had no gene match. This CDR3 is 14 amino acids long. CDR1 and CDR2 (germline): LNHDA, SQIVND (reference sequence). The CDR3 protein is CASSAPGGTAEAFF. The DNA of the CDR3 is TGTGCCAGTAGTGCCCCCGGAGGGACAGCTGAAGCTTTCTTT. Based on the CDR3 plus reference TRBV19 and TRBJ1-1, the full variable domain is DGGITQSPKYLFRKEGQNVTLSCEQNLNHDAMYWYRQDPGQGLRLIYYSQIVNDFQKGDIAEGYSVSREKKESFPLTVTSAQKNPTAFYLCASSAPGGTAEAFFGQGTRLTVV.

In nucleotides, the CDR3 is TGCGCCAGCAGTCTTGGGCGACAGGGGGCCACGGGCAATGAGCAGTTCTTC. It specifies CASSLGRQGATGNEQFF. J is TRBJ2-1 and V is TRBV5-1; 10 positions agree with TRBD1. Trimming took 5 bases from V and 6 from J; bases not matched to a gene: 14. Germline loops: CDR1 SGHRS, CDR2 YFSETQ. The CDR3 totals 17 residues.

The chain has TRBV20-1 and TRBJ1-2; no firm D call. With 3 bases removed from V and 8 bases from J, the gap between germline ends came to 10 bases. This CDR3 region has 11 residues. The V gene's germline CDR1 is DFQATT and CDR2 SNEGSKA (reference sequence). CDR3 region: CSASRDWGYTF. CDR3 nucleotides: TGCAGTGCTAGTCGTGACTGGGGCTACACCTTC.

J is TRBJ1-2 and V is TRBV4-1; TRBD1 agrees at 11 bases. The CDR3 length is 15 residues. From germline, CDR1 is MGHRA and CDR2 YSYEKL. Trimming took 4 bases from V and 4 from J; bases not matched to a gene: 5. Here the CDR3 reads CASSRGQGVSYGYTF. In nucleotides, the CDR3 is TGCGCCAGCAGCCGGGGACAGGGGGTTTCCTATGGCTACACCTTC.

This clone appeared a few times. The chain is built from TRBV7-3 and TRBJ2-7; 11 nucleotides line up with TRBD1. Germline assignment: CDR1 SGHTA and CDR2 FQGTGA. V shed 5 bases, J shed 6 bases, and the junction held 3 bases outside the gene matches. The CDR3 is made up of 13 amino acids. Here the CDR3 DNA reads TGTGCCAGCAGCCCGGGACAGGGGGGCGAGCAGTACTTC. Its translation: CASSPGQGGEQYF. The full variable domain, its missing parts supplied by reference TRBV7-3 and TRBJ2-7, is GAGVSQTPSNKVTEKGKYVELRCDPISGHTALYWYRQSLGQGPEFLIYFQGTGAADDSGLPNDRFFAVRPEGSVSTLKIQRTERGDSAVYLCASSPGQGGEQYFGPGTRLTVT.

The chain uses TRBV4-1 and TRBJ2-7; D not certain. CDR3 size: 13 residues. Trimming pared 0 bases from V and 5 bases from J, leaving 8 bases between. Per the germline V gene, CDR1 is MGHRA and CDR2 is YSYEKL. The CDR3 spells CASSQDQGDEQYF. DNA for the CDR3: TGCGCCAGCAGCCAAGATCAAGGAGACGAGCAGTACTTC.

The CDR3 DNA follows: TGTGCCAGCAGTCCTAGGGACAGGGGGCGTAGCTACACCTTC. It yields the protein CASSPRDRGRSYTF. This chain uses TRBV6-5 with TRBJ1-2; TRBD1 matches at 12 bases. Looked up from germline, CDR1 is MNHEY and CDR2 is SVGAGI. The CDR3 loop spans 14 amino acids. With V trimmed by 5 bases and J by 9 bases, 7 bases remained unmatched.

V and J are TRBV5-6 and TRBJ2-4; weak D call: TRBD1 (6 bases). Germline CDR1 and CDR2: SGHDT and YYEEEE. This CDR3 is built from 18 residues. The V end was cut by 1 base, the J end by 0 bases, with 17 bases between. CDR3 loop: CASSLRQGKLIAKNIQYF. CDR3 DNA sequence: TGTGCCAGCAGCTTGCGTCAGGGGAAACTAATAGCCAAAAACATTCAGTACTTC.

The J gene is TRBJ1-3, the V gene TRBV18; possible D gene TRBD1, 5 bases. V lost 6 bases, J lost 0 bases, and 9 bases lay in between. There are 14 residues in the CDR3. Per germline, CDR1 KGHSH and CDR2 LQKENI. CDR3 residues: CASSLDSSGNTIYF. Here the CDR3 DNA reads TGTGCCAGCTCCCTTGACAGCTCTGGAAACACCATATATTTT.

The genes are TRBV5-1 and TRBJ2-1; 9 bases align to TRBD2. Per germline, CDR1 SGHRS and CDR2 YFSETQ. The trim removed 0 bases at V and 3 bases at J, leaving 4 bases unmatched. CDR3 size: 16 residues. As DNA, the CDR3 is TGCGCCAGCAGCTTGGTCCCTAGCGGGATCTACAATGAGCAGTTCTTC. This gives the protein CASSLVPSGIYNEQFF.

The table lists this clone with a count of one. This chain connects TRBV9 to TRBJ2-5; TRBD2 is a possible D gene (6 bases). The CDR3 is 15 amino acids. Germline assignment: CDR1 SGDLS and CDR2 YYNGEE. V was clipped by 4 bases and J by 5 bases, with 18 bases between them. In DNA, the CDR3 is TGTGCCAGCAGCCCGGGGGTCAGCAGCAGGGAGACCCAGTACTTC. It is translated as CASSPGVSSRETQYF.

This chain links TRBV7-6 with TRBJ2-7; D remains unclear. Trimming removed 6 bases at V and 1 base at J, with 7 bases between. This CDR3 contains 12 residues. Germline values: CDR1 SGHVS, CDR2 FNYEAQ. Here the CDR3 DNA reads TGTGCCAGCAGGGGCCTATCCTACGAGCAGTACTTC. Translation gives CASRGLSYEQYF.

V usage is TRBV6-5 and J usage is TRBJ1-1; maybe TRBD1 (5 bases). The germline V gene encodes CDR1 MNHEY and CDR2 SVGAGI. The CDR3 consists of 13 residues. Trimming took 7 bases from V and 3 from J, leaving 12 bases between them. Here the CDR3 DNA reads TGTGCCAGCAATAATCCAGGGTACACTGAAGCTTTCTTT. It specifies CASNNPGYTEAFF.